The rows below give T cell receptor beta chains drawn from one sample of a study of PD-L1 blockade in urothelial cancer. Using immunoSEQ multiplex PCR, the repertoire was profiled, and TCRdb retains in-frame clones only, with some absent. The sample comprises around 71,000 clones, around four fifths of which are singletons, and roughly 7.3% rests with the top ten. This material consisted of PBMCs, taken around atezolizumab (anti-PD-L1) treatment. The receptors here all came from a man aged 35 to 55 with urothelial cancer. CDR3s include the opening cysteine and the closing phenylalanine or tryptophan. A D gene is named only where the DNA matches it firmly. Not every row has a clone size; where given, it reads once, few, many or a size class.

DNA: TGTGCCAGCAGCTTATCGACTAGCGGGAGCTCAGATACGCAGTATTTT
CDR3: CASSLSTSGSSDTQYF
D: TRBD2
J: TRBJ2-3
V: TRBV11-2
size: -

DNA: TGTGCCAGCAGTTTAGGGGGGGCTGGCTATGGCTACACCTTC
CDR3: CASSLGGAGYGYTF
D: -
J: TRBJ1-2
V: TRBV28
size: once

DNA: TGTGCCAGCAGTCTTCAGGGGGGACAGGGGAAGGGTTACACCTTC
CDR3: CASSLQGGQGKGYTF
D: TRBD1
J: TRBJ1-2
V: TRBV28
size: -

DNA: TGCGCCAGCAGCCGTGGAACGGGCGAGCAGTACTTC
CDR3: CASSRGTGEQYF
D: -
J: TRBJ2-7
V: TRBV5-1
size: -

DNA: TGTGCCAGCTCCCCGGGACAACCACCCTACGAGCAGTACTTC
CDR3: CASSPGQPPYEQYF
D: -
J: TRBJ2-7
V: TRBV28
size: -

DNA: TGTGCCAGCAGCCCGGCGGCCTATGAGGGTGAGCAGTTCTTC
CDR3: CASSPAAYEGEQFF
D: -
J: TRBJ2-1
V: TRBV4-2
size: -

DNA: TGTGCCAGCAGCCCTACAGGGGCGGCTCAGCCCCAGCATTTT
CDR3: CASSPTGAAQPQHF
D: TRBD1
J: TRBJ1-5
V: TRBV28
size: -

DNA: TGTGCCAGCAGTTACCCGGGACAGAGCTCCTACGAGCAGTACTTC
CDR3: CASSYPGQSSYEQYF
D: TRBD1
J: TRBJ2-7
V: TRBV6-5
size: -

DNA: TGTGCCAGCAGCTTGGGGGAGGGCAGCTCCTACGAGCAGTACTTC
CDR3: CASSLGEGSSYEQYF
D: TRBD2
J: TRBJ2-7
V: TRBV5-4
size: -

DNA: TGTGCCAGCAGCTTACAGGGGGCGTCCTACGAGCAGTACTTC
CDR3: CASSLQGASYEQYF
D: TRBD1
J: TRBJ2-7
V: TRBV28
size: -

DNA: TGTGCCAGCAGTGAATCCCAGCGGGGCTACACCTTC
CDR3: CASSESQRGYTF
D: -
J: TRBJ1-2
V: TRBV25-1
size: few

DNA: TGTGCCACCAGCAGAGATGGGGGGACAGCCATGGGCTACACCTTC
CDR3: CATSRDGGTAMGYTF
D: TRBD1
J: TRBJ1-2
V: TRBV15
size: -

DNA: TGTGCCAGTAGTCTAAGGGGTGGAAGTGGAAACACCATATATTTT
CDR3: CASSLRGGSGNTIYF
D: -
J: TRBJ1-3
V: TRBV19
size: few

DNA: TGTGCCAGCAGCTTGGTTAGCTTAGCAGATACGCAGTATTTT
CDR3: CASSLVSLADTQYF
D: -
J: TRBJ2-3
V: TRBV7-6
size: -

DNA: TGTGCCAGCTCACCGAGGACTGGCGGCTACACCTTC
CDR3: CASSPRTGGYTF
D: -
J: TRBJ1-2
V: TRBV18
size: once

DNA: TGTGCCAGCAGCGAAGGACAGGGGGTGGTTGTTGGAAACACCATATATTTT
CDR3: CASSEGQGVVVGNTIYF
D: TRBD1
J: TRBJ1-3
V: TRBV11-2
size: once

DNA: TGTGCCAGTAGTATAACGGGGGACTACACTGAAGCTTTCTTT
CDR3: CASSITGDYTEAFF
D: -
J: TRBJ1-1
V: TRBV19
size: -

DNA: TGTGCCAGCAGCCCAAACCCCACGGGGGGGGGCCACGAGCAGTACTTC
CDR3: CASSPNPTGGGHEQYF
D: TRBD2
J: TRBJ2-7
V: TRBV7-2
size: -

DNA: TGTGCCAGCAGCCAGTCGACAGCCAACCTCGAGACCCAGTACTTC
CDR3: CASSQSTANLETQYF
D: -
J: TRBJ2-5
V: TRBV5-4
size: -

DNA: TGTGCCAGCAGCTCCGGGACAGGGCAAAATTACAATGAGCAGTTCTTC
CDR3: CASSSGTGQNYNEQFF
D: TRBD1
J: TRBJ2-1
V: TRBV7-3
size: -

DNA: TGTGCCAGCAGTGGGCAGCCGGGACTAGCTTACAATGAGCAGTTCTTC
CDR3: CASSGQPGLAYNEQFF
D: TRBD2
J: TRBJ2-1
V: TRBV6-1
size: -

DNA: TGTGCCACCAGCAGAGATCAGGCCCCCGGGGGGGCGCGGGGCGAGCAGTACTTC
CDR3: CATSRDQAPGGARGEQYF
D: TRBD2
J: TRBJ2-7
V: TRBV15
size: -

DNA: TGTGCCAGCAGACAACAGGGGGTGCTTAATGAAAAACTGTTTTTT
CDR3: CASRQQGVLNEKLFF
D: TRBD1
J: TRBJ1-4
V: TRBV28
size: -

DNA: TGTGCCAGCAGTTTTGCAGATCGTTATAGCAATCAGCCCCAGCATTTT
CDR3: CASSFADRYSNQPQHF
D: -
J: TRBJ1-5
V: TRBV28
size: -

DNA: TGTGCCAGCAGCTTAGGGCAGAACACTGAAGCTTTCTTT
CDR3: CASSLGQNTEAFF
D: -
J: TRBJ1-1
V: TRBV7-8
size: -

DNA: TGCAGCGTTCGACAGGGAGTAAACACCATATATTTT
CDR3: CSVRQGVNTIYF
D: TRBD1
J: TRBJ1-3
V: TRBV29-1
size: -

DNA: TGTGCCAGCAGCTTAGAGGGACAGACCAATCGGCCCCAGCATTTT
CDR3: CASSLEGQTNRPQHF
D: TRBD1
J: TRBJ1-5
V: TRBV7-2
size: -

DNA: TGTGCCAGTAGTAAGACTAGCGGGAGGTCCTCCGCCCCCTACAATGAGCAGTTCTTC
CDR3: CASSKTSGRSSAPYNEQFF
D: TRBD2
J: TRBJ2-1
V: TRBV19
size: -

DNA: TGTGCCAGCACCCTTTTTTCTAGACTGAAACTCACTGAAGCTTTCTTT
CDR3: CASTLFSRLKLTEAFF
D: -
J: TRBJ1-1
V: TRBV5-6
size: few

DNA: TGTGCCAGCAGTTTCTTCCGGGACAGGGCCGGGGAGCTGTTTTTT
CDR3: CASSFFRDRAGELFF
D: TRBD1
J: TRBJ2-2
V: TRBV6-5
size: few

DNA: TGTGCCAGCAGTTACCTGGCGGGGGCCTACAATGAGCAGTTCTTC
CDR3: CASSYLAGAYNEQFF
D: TRBD2
J: TRBJ2-1
V: TRBV6-5
size: -

DNA: TGCGCCAGCAGCTTGGATCCTAGCGGGATCCAAGAGACCCAGTACTTC
CDR3: CASSLDPSGIQETQYF
D: TRBD2
J: TRBJ2-5
V: TRBV5-1
size: once

DNA: TGCGCCAGCAGCCAAGGTGTCAGCGGGAGCTTCGACAATGAGCAGTTCTTC
CDR3: CASSQGVSGSFDNEQFF
D: TRBD2
J: TRBJ2-1
V: TRBV4-3
size: -

DNA: TGTGCCAGCAGCTTAGGGCAGATTAACACTGAAGCTTTCTTT
CDR3: CASSLGQINTEAFF
D: -
J: TRBJ1-1
V: TRBV7-9
size: -

DNA: TGTGCCAGCAGTTTATTATACCCTACAGGGAAAGGAAACACCATATATTTT
CDR3: CASSLLYPTGKGNTIYF
D: -
J: TRBJ1-3
V: TRBV28
size: -

DNA: TGCGCCAGCAGCCGGGTGGTAGCGGGAGTGGGAGCCAAAAACATTCAGTACTTC
CDR3: CASSRVVAGVGAKNIQYF
D: TRBD2
J: TRBJ2-4
V: TRBV5-1
size: -

DNA: TGTGCCAGCAGCTTAAGGGACTGGCGTACCGGGGAGCTGTTTTTT
CDR3: CASSLRDWRTGELFF
D: -
J: TRBJ2-2
V: TRBV11-1
size: many

DNA: TGTGCCAGCAGTTTGGACAGAGCGAGATCTGGCTACACCTTC
CDR3: CASSLDRARSGYTF
D: -
J: TRBJ1-2
V: TRBV27
size: -

DNA: TGTGCCAGCAGCGCCCGGGACAACGGAAACACCATATATTTT
CDR3: CASSARDNGNTIYF
D: -
J: TRBJ1-3
V: TRBV9
size: -

DNA: TGTGCCAGCAGTCGTTCAGGGGGCGCCGGGGCGAACACTGAAGCTTTCTTT
CDR3: CASSRSGGAGANTEAFF
D: TRBD1
J: TRBJ1-1
V: TRBV11-1
size: -

DNA: TGTGCTAGCAGTTCAACCCGGGAGCCCTATACGCAGTATTTT
CDR3: CASSSTREPYTQYF
D: -
J: TRBJ2-3
V: TRBV7-7
size: -

DNA: TGTGCCAGCAGCACAAGACAGGGAAATCAGCCCCAGCATTTT
CDR3: CASSTRQGNQPQHF
D: TRBD1
J: TRBJ1-5
V: TRBV7-2
size: -

DNA: TGTGCCAGCAGCTTGGACCCCTTAGTTTGGGAGCAGTACTTC
CDR3: CASSLDPLVWEQYF
D: -
J: TRBJ2-7
V: TRBV5-5
size: -

DNA: TGTGCCTGGAGTGTAAAACGGGGGAGCGGGTACAGCACAGATACGCAGTATTTT
CDR3: CAWSVKRGSGYSTDTQYF
D: -
J: TRBJ2-3
V: TRBV30
size: -

DNA: TGTGCCAGTAGTATTTTCCAGGGCTATAGCAATCAGCCCCAGCATTTT
CDR3: CASSIFQGYSNQPQHF
D: -
J: TRBJ1-5
V: TRBV19
size: -

DNA: TGTGCCAGCAGTCGGACAGCCGTTAACACTGAAGCTTTCTTT
CDR3: CASSRTAVNTEAFF
D: -
J: TRBJ1-1
V: TRBV6-5
size: -

DNA: TGCGCCAGCAAGGCGGGACTAGTCCCCCAAGAGACCCAGTACTTC
CDR3: CASKAGLVPQETQYF
D: TRBD2
J: TRBJ2-5
V: TRBV5-1
size: -

DNA: TGCAGTGCCCGCGGCGATCAGCCCCAGCATTTT
CDR3: CSARGDQPQHF
D: -
J: TRBJ1-5
V: TRBV20-1
size: -

DNA: TGTGCCAGCAAATTACAGGGGTCCCAGCATTTT
CDR3: CASKLQGSQHF
D: TRBD1
J: TRBJ1-5
V: TRBV2
size: once

DNA: TGCGCCAGCAGCCAAGAGGACAGGGGCGGCTACGAGCAGTACTTC
CDR3: CASSQEDRGGYEQYF
D: TRBD1
J: TRBJ2-7
V: TRBV4-1
size: many

DNA: TGTGCCAGCAGTTTAAACAGGGAGGGCGAGACCCAGTACTTC
CDR3: CASSLNREGETQYF
D: -
J: TRBJ2-5
V: TRBV28
size: -

DNA: TGTGCCAGCAGCTCCAAACCCCTGACAGGATTTATAGGAACCGGGGAGCTGTTTTTT
CDR3: CASSSKPLTGFIGTGELFF
D: -
J: TRBJ2-2
V: TRBV7-8
size: -

DNA: TGCAGCGTTATTACGGGTCGGACCGGGGAGCTGTTTTTT
CDR3: CSVITGRTGELFF
D: -
J: TRBJ2-2
V: TRBV29-1
size: -